Listed here are 32 T cell receptor beta chains from one sample, sequenced in a study of T cell responses to AZD1222 COVID-19 vaccine. This table comes from immunoSEQ multiplex PCR, and its TCRdb copy is limited to in-frame clones, with some not included. The repertoire holds around 150,000 clones, with roughly 94% as singletons. The source material was peripheral blood, sampled on day 0 of AZD1222 vaccination. The origin of the receptors is an adult in good health.

V is TRBV5-1 and J is TRBJ2-5; TRBD2 agrees at 14 bases. The V gene end was trimmed by 4 bases and the J gene end by 5 bases; junction bases not matched to a gene: 7. The CDR3 is 16 amino acids. Germline CDR1 and CDR2: SGHRS and YFSETQ. The CDR3 nucleotides are TGCGCCAGCAGCCCGACTAGCGGGAGGGCCAGTGAGACCCAGTACTTC. Protein: CASSPTSGRASETQYF.

J is TRBJ1-3 and V is TRBV12-3 or TRBV12-4; unclear D gene. Trimming took 6 bases from V and 4 from J, leaving 10 bases between them. This CDR3 comprises 13 residues. The CDR3 coding sequence is TGTGCCAGCAGACGAGCGCGGGGAAACACCATATATTTT. Protein: CASRRARGNTIYF.

The rearrangement links TRBV3-1 (or the pseudogene TRBV3-2) to TRBJ1-2; the D is unclear. The V gene lost 4 bases and the J gene lost 3 bases, with 6 bases spanning the gap. CDR3 length equals 12 residues. Germline V gene lookup returns CDR1 LGHDT and CDR2 YNNKEL (reference sequence). The CDR3 loop reads CASSLLDYGYTF. In DNA, the CDR3 is TGTGCCAGCAGCCTCCTCGACTATGGCTACACCTTC.

This chain links TRBV2 with TRBJ1-3; D might be TRBD1 (5 bases). V lost 6 bases and J lost 4, with 13 bases in between. Germline loops: CDR1 SNHLY, CDR2 FYNNEI. This CDR3 is built from 14 residues. This CDR3 is CASSPGTHGNTIYF. CDR3 nucleotides: TGTGCCAGCAGCCCCGGGACCCACGGAAACACCATATATTTT.

The chain has TRBV19 and TRBJ1-2, with D maybe TRBD1 (6 bases). Germline CDR1 is LNHDA and CDR2 is SQIVND (reference sequence). Trimming took 11 bases from V and 4 from J, leaving 26 bases between them. This CDR3 is 16 amino acids long. The CDR3 here is CASRGGTGVVGYGYTF. CDR3 nucleotide sequence: TGTGCCTCCCGAGGGGGGACCGGAGTGGTGGGCTATGGCTACACCTTC.

This clone was picked up one time. The rearrangement joins TRBV3-1 (or the pseudogene TRBV3-2) to TRBJ2-2, with D possibly TRBD2 on 5 matching bases. The CDR3 is 14 residues long. The V end was cut by 3 bases, the J end by 7 bases, with 12 bases between. The germline V gene has CDR1 LGHDT and CDR2 YNNKEL (reference sequence). The CDR3 is CASSQELVFGELFF. The DNA for the CDR3 is TGTGCCAGCAGCCAGGAACTAGTGTTCGGGGAGCTGTTTTTT.

V and J are TRBV6-2 or TRBV6-3 and TRBJ1-2; unclear D gene. In germline, CDR1 is MNHEY, CDR2 SVGEGT. The CDR3 is made up of 13 amino acids. Trimming cost V 6 bases and J 4 bases, with 12 bases left between them. Here the CDR3 DNA reads TGTGCCAGCAGCCAAGCCGACACCTATGGCTACACCTTC. It translates to CASSQADTYGYTF.

The V gene is TRBV29-1, the J gene TRBJ2-1; no firm D call. CDR1 and CDR2 (germline): SQVTM, ANQGSEA. V gave up 0 bases and J gave up 7 bases, with 16 bases separating them. The CDR3 is made up of 15 amino acids. The DNA of the CDR3 is TGCAGCGTTGAAGAGATGGCAGGTTTACATAATGAGCAGTTCTTC. This gives the protein CSVEEMAGLHNEQFF.

This clone has a single count. The gene calls are TRBV5-1 and TRBJ1-4; 9 bases line up with TRBD1. The length of the CDR3 is 14 residues. Looked up from germline, CDR1 is SGHRS and CDR2 is YFSETQ. The V segment lost 2 bases and the J segment 7 bases; nucleotides outside the gene matches: 3. The CDR3 region has the DNA TGCGCCAGCAGCTTACAGGGGGCGGGTGAAAAACTGTTTTTT. Translation gives CASSLQGAGEKLFF.

This chain connects TRBV4-1 to TRBJ2-5, with D possibly being TRBD2 (7 bases). Germline V CDR1 and CDR2: MGHRA, YSYEKL. V lost 1 base and J lost 5, with 14 bases in between. This CDR3 is 15 amino acids long. The CDR3 spells CASSQGGGARETQYF. The CDR3 nucleotides read TGCGCCAGCAGCCAAGGGGGGGGCGCGAGGGAGACCCAGTACTTC.

The chain couples TRBV6-2 or TRBV6-3 to TRBJ2-2; D uncertain. The CDR3 has 12 residues. Germline CDR1 is MNHEY and CDR2 is SVGEGT. Deletions cut 0 bases from V and 6 bases from J, with 2 bases between. As DNA, the CDR3 is TGTGCCAGCAGTTACTCGCCCGGGGAGCTGTTTTTT. Amino acids: CASSYSPGELFF.

The rearrangement joins TRBV5-4 to TRBJ2-7, with a weak D call TRBD2 (5 bases). The ends were cut back, 0 bases at V and 0 bases at J, with 13 bases in the middle. This CDR3 is built from 16 residues. Germline CDR1 SGHNT, CDR2 YYREEE (reference sequence). CDR3 residues: CASSLGPGFGSYEQYV. In nucleotides, the CDR3 is TGTGCCAGCAGCTTGGGTCCGGGGTTTGGCTCCTACGAGCAGTACGTC.

V and J are TRBV7-3 and TRBJ2-2; D is unclear. The CDR3 extends over 15 amino acids. V lost 5 bases to trimming and J lost 3 bases, with 13 bases between them. Germline V lookup: CDR1 SGHTA, CDR2 FQGTGA. The CDR3 sequence is CASSQEGSYTGELFF. The CDR3 coding sequence is TGTGCCAGCAGCCAAGAAGGCAGTTACACCGGGGAGCTGTTTTTT.

V gene TRBV18 combines with J gene TRBJ1-5, with D perhaps matching TRBD1 (6 bases). V lost 5 bases and J 5 bases, leaving 10 bases between the germline ends. The CDR3 runs 13 residues. From germline, CDR1 is KGHSH and CDR2 LQKENI. In nucleotides, the CDR3 is TGTGCCAGCTCAGGGGGCAGGGATCAGCCCCAGCATTTT. It specifies CASSGGRDQPQHF.

This clone was detected only once. This chain uses TRBV2 with TRBJ2-3; 7 nucleotides match TRBD1. Germline trimming cut 5 bases from V and 0 bases from J; bases unmatched to any gene: 5. The CDR3 covers 15 residues. CDR1 and CDR2 from the germline V gene are SNHLY and FYNNEI. CDR3 in amino acids: CASSPGTASTDTQYF. The CDR3 coding sequence is TGTGCCAGCAGTCCCGGGACAGCTAGCACAGATACGCAGTATTTT.

The rearrangement joins TRBV28 to TRBJ1-4, with TRBD1 matching 7 bases. V shed 5 bases and J 2 bases; nucleotides not matched to a gene: 8. This CDR3 has 16 residues. CDR1 is MDHEN, CDR2 SYDVKM, per germline. DNA for the CDR3: TGTGCCAGCAGTCCTCGGACAGGAGGTACTAATGAAAAACTGTTTTTT. The encoded protein is CASSPRTGGTNEKLFF.

The J gene is TRBJ2-1, the V gene TRBV2; TRBD2 agrees at 11 bases. V lost 6 bases and J lost 7; bases outside the gene matches: 11. Germline loops: CDR1 SNHLY, CDR2 FYNNEI. The CDR3 has 16 amino acids. The CDR3 loop reads CASRGSGTSGTNEQFF. The CDR3 DNA is TGTGCCAGCAGGGGCAGCGGGACTAGCGGAACAAATGAGCAGTTCTTC.

CDR3 in amino acids: CATSVGDANYGYTF. The CDR3 nucleotides read TGTGCCACCAGTGTGGGGGATGCTAACTATGGCTACACCTTC. This chain uses TRBV24-1 with TRBJ1-2; D is perhaps TRBD1 (5 bases). V shed 5 bases and J shed 0 bases, with 9 bases lying between them. From germline, CDR1 is KGHDR and CDR2 SFDVKD. This CDR3 region has 14 residues.

V usage is TRBV2 and J usage is TRBJ2-7; 10 bases match TRBD2. The junction had 1 base not matched to a gene; V was cut back by 5 bases and J by 0 bases. The germline V gene encodes CDR1 SNHLY and CDR2 FYNNEI. This CDR3 is 14 amino acids long. CDR3 in amino acids: CASSLAGDSYEQYV. DNA for the CDR3: TGTGCCAGCAGTCTAGCGGGGGACTCCTACGAGCAGTACGTC.

The V gene is TRBV19, the J gene TRBJ1-5; the D is unclear. Deletions cut 5 bases from V and 4 bases from J, with 15 bases between. CDR3 length: 15 amino acids. CDR1 is LNHDA, CDR2 SQIVND, per germline (reference sequence). The CDR3 coding sequence is TGTGCCAGTAGTGCCCATCCCTTTGGAAATCAGCCCCAGCATTTT. It specifies CASSAHPFGNQPQHF.

This chain links TRBV12-3 or TRBV12-4 with TRBJ1-1; TRBD1 matches 7 bases. V shed 6 bases, J shed 4 bases, and the junction held 5 bases outside the gene matches. The CDR3 loop spans 13 amino acids. The CDR3 nucleotides are TGTGCCAGCAGGATTACAGGGGCCACTGAAGCTTTCTTT. This gives the protein CASRITGATEAFF.

The V and J genes are TRBV6-5 and TRBJ2-3; no clear D gene. This CDR3 spans 15 amino acids. The V gene lost 6 bases and the J gene lost 2 bases, with 15 bases spanning the gap. Germline lookup yields CDR1 MNHEY and CDR2 SVGAGI. CDR3 residues: CASSQGSYHTDTQYF. The CDR3 DNA is TGTGCCAGCAGCCAAGGTTCTTATCACACAGATACGCAGTATTTT.

The rearrangement joins TRBV27 to TRBJ2-3; 7 bases line up with TRBD1. Germline values: CDR1 MNHEY, CDR2 SMNVEV (reference sequence). The V segment lost 1 base and the J segment 1 base; nucleotides outside the gene matches: 14. The CDR3 length is 19 residues. As DNA, the CDR3 is TGTGCCAGCAGTTTATTTTTCTATGTGACAGGGAAGGGCACAGATACGCAGTATTTT. Encoded protein: CASSLFFYVTGKGTDTQYF.

This clone is a singleton in its sample. The rearrangement uses TRBV6-1 and TRBJ1-1; D uncertain. V dropped 1 base and J dropped 4 bases, with 7 bases sitting between them. The CDR3 sequence is 13 residues long. Germline V gene sequence: CDR1 MNHNS, CDR2 SASEGT. The CDR3 region is CASSEVGSTEAFF. CDR3 coding DNA: TGTGCCAGCAGTGAAGTTGGGTCCACTGAAGCTTTCTTT.

The gene calls are TRBV7-2 and TRBJ1-1; no reliable D call. Germline V lookup: CDR1 SGHTA, CDR2 FQGNSA. The CDR3 totals 12 residues. Trimming took 3 bases from V and 10 from J, leaving 12 bases between them. In DNA form, the CDR3 reads TGTGCCAGCAGCTTCAGGCAGGTAGGAGCTTTCTTT. It encodes CASSFRQVGAFF.

The rearrangement links TRBV7-8 to TRBJ2-7, with a possible D match to TRBD2 (6 bases). Looked up from germline, CDR1 is SGHVS and CDR2 is FQNEAQ. The ends were cut back, 3 bases at V and 2 bases at J, with 8 bases in the middle. This CDR3 has 13 amino acids. CDR3 region: CASSLGGTYEQYV. DNA for the CDR3: TGTGCCAGCAGCTTGGGGGGAACCTACGAGCAGTACGTC.

The J gene is TRBJ1-2, the V gene TRBV6-5; the match to TRBD1 covers 8 bases. The J segment lost 2 bases and the V segment lost 7 bases, leaving 9 bases of the junction unmatched. There are 15 residues in the CDR3. CDR1 MNHEY and CDR2 SVGAGI come from the germline V gene. CDR3 bases: TGTGCCAGCAACAGACCGGGACAGGAGAACTATGGCTACACCTTC. Protein: CASNRPGQENYGYTF.

The chain uses TRBV7-2 and TRBJ1-2; TRBD1 matches 9 bases. Germline values: CDR1 SGHTA, CDR2 FQGNSA. The V gene end was trimmed by 1 base and the J gene end by 0 bases; junction bases not matched to a gene: 3. The CDR3 consists of 16 residues. CDR3 nucleotide sequence: TGTGCCAGCAGCTTAGTGGGGACAGGGCCTAACTATGGCTACACCTTC. Translating it yields CASSLVGTGPNYGYTF.

This clone was seen a single time. The V and J genes are TRBV5-1 and TRBJ2-1; 7 nucleotides align to TRBD1. V dropped 0 bases and J dropped 4; count of bases not matched to a gene: 4. Germline V gene data show CDR1 as SGHRS and CDR2 as YFSETQ. This CDR3 is 15 amino acids long. CDR3 loop: CASSLAGTVYNEQFF. The CDR3 coding sequence is TGCGCCAGCAGCTTGGCCGGGACAGTATACAATGAGCAGTTCTTC.

This clone was counted a single time. This sequence joins TRBV5-1 and TRBJ2-5; TRBD1 matches at 8 bases. V lost 4 bases to trimming and J lost 5 bases; unmatched junction nucleotides: 4. CDR3 size: 13 residues. Germline CDR1 reads SGHRS; CDR2 reads YFSETQ. The CDR3: CASSPRGQETQYF. CDR3 DNA: TGCGCCAGCAGCCCCAGGGGGCAGGAGACCCAGTACTTC.

This chain links TRBV15 with TRBJ1-1, with 7 bases lining up with TRBD1. Trimming removed 5 bases from V and 4 bases from J; junction bases left unmatched: 7. Germline V gene data show CDR1 as LNHNV and CDR2 as YYDKDF (reference sequence). The CDR3 loop spans 14 amino acids. The DNA for the CDR3 is TGTGCCACCAGCCCCCGCAGGGGGGGCACTGAAGCTTTCTTT. It encodes CATSPRRGGTEAFF.

The rearrangement links TRBV6-2 or TRBV6-3 to TRBJ2-5; D not certain. The CDR3 length is 15 residues. Trimming left V 6 bases short and J 3 bases short, with 17 bases between. The V gene's germline CDR1 is MNHEY and CDR2 SVGEGT. The CDR3 bases are TGTGCCAGCAGCCCCCAACGAGGTCCCGAAGAGACCCAGTACTTC. Amino acids: CASSPQRGPEETQYF.